A selection of T cell receptor beta chains follows, all from one sample in a study of blood T cell repertoires in COVID-19. Profiling relied on immunoSEQ multiplex PCR, and the TCRdb table lists in-frame clones only, not all of them. The repertoire includes under 400,000 clones, about 90% of them detected once, and around 2% sits in the top ten. Sequenced material: PBMCs or T cells enriched from blood (not recorded which). The receptor set was obtained from a man aged 35 to 55 in a cohort exposed to, infected with or recovered from COVID-19 (not recorded which). Each CDR3 is given with its conserved first and last residue. D genes are given only for firm matches. The size of a clone is reported for some rows only, either as once, few or many, or as a class for expanded clones.

clone size	V gene	D gene	J gene	CDR3 DNA	CDR3 protein
-	TRBV19	TRBD1	TRBJ2-7	TGTGCCACCCGCGGGACAGGAGCCTACGAGCAGTACTTC	CATRGTGAYEQYF
once	TRBV6-2/TRBV6-3	TRBD2	TRBJ2-1	TGTGCCAGCAGCGGACTGGGACTAGCGGGAGGGAGGGTCGAGAACAATGAGCAGTTCTTC	CASSGLGLAGGRVENNEQFF
-	TRBV7-2	TRBD2	TRBJ2-1	TGTGCCAGCAGCTCCCCCCTTTTACGTCTAGCGGGGTCCTACAATGAGCAGTTCTTC	CASSSPLLRLAGSYNEQFF
-	TRBV18	TRBD1	TRBJ1-1	TGTGCCAGCTCACCAGGGACAGGGAGCATGAACACTGAAGCTTTCTTT	CASSPGTGSMNTEAFF
-	TRBV5-1	TRBD2	TRBJ2-1	TGCGCCAGCAGCTTGGTCGGGACTAGCGGGATCACTGAGCAGTTCTTC	CASSLVGTSGITEQFF
-	TRBV9	TRBD1	TRBJ2-1	TGTGCCAGCAGCACTCGGGACAGGGAATACAATGAGCAGTTCTTC	CASSTRDREYNEQFF
-	TRBV3-1/TRBV3-2	TRBD2	TRBJ2-2	TGTGCCAGCAGCTGGGGACTAGCGGGAGGCACCGGGGAGCTGTTTTTT	CASSWGLAGGTGELFF
-	TRBV19	-	TRBJ1-6	TGTGCCAGTCGGACAGCCTATAATTCACCCCTCCACTTT	CASRTAYNSPLHF
-	TRBV4-2	TRBD2	TRBJ2-7	TGTGCCAGCAGCCAGGGAGCGGGAGGGCCGGGGCAGTACTTC	CASSQGAGGPGQYF
-	TRBV7-2	-	TRBJ2-3	TGTGCCAGCAGTCAACGGTATGGGCAGCCTAGCACAGATACGCAGTATTTT	CASSQRYGQPSTDTQYF
-	TRBV2	-	TRBJ2-7	TGTGCCAGCAGTGAAAATGTATATTCCTACGAGCAGTACTTC	CASSENVYSYEQYF
few	TRBV2	TRBD1	TRBJ1-2	TGTGCCAGCAGCGAAGGGGACAGGGTCGGCGGCTACACCTTC	CASSEGDRVGGYTF
-	TRBV5-4	TRBD1	TRBJ1-1	TGTGCCAGCAGCATGAGGGGGCGCTTGGGCACTGAAGCTTTCTTT	CASSMRGRLGTEAFF
-	TRBV3-1/TRBV3-2	-	TRBJ2-6	TGTGCCAGCAGCCACTCCGGGAACTCTGGGGCCAACGTCCTGACTTTC	CASSHSGNSGANVLTF
-	TRBV6-5	-	TRBJ2-7	TGTGCCAGCATCGGCCTCCCAGGCGAGCAGTACTTC	CASIGLPGEQYF
-	TRBV6-5	-	TRBJ1-1	TGTGCCACGAACAAGGGGGGGCCTCGGAACACTGAAGCTTTCTTT	CATNKGGPRNTEAFF
-	TRBV5-1	-	TRBJ2-5	TGCGCCAGCAGCTTGGACGGGACATTCAGAGAGACCCAGTACTTC	CASSLDGTFRETQYF
-	TRBV6-4	-	TRBJ2-7	TGTGCCAGCAATCTGGGCCCTTGCTTATACGAGCAGTACTTC	CASNLGPCLYEQYF
-	TRBV4-1	-	TRBJ1-2	TGCGCCAGCAGCCAGGTTAGCGGTTATGGCTACACCTTC	CASSQVSGYGYTF
-	TRBV7-6	-	TRBJ1-5	TGTGCCAGCAGCCTGCAGGCTGAGAGCAATCAGCCCCAGCATTTT	CASSLQAESNQPQHF
once	TRBV18	TRBD1	TRBJ2-1	TGTGCCAGCTCACCAAGATTAGGACAGGGACGCTACAATGAGCAGTTCTTC	CASSPRLGQGRYNEQFF
few	TRBV5-1	TRBD2	TRBJ2-1	TGCGCCAGCAGCTTACAGCCGGGAGGGCCGTCCAATGAGCAGTTCTTC	CASSLQPGGPSNEQFF
-	TRBV7-8	TRBD2	TRBJ2-1	TGTGCCAGCACCCCGACTAGCGGGGGCTACAATGAGCAGTTCTTC	CASTPTSGGYNEQFF
-	TRBV7-2	TRBD2	TRBJ2-3	TGTGCCAGCAGGCCGGGACTAGCGGGAGATACGCAGTATTTT	CASRPGLAGDTQYF